A selection of T cell receptor beta chains follows, all from one sample in a study of shared clonotypes between healthy human individuals. Method: immunoSEQ multiplex PCR; TCRdb's copy keeps in-frame clones and lacks some. The sample shows 1,500,000 or so clones, roughly 96% of them seen only once. The sequencing input was naive CD4+ T cells sorted from blood. The receptors here all came from a man aged 25-45 years in good health. Each CDR3 is given with its conserved first and last residue. Fields, in order: V gene, J gene, clone size, D gene, CDR3 protein, CDR3 DNA. D genes are given only for firm matches. Rows may omit the clone size; those that give it use once, few, many or a size class.

V: TRBV9; J: TRBJ1-1; size: .; D: .; CDR3: CASSVGWNTEAFF; DNA: TGTGCCAGCAGCGTAGGGTGGAACACTGAAGCTTTCTTT
V: TRBV19; J: TRBJ2-4; size: .; D: TRBD2; CDR3: CASRTSGAKNIQYF; DNA: TGTGCCAGCAGGACTAGCGGGGCCAAAAACATTCAGTACTTC
V: TRBV28; J: TRBJ2-7; size: .; D: TRBD2; CDR3: CASSFASGRIEQYF; DNA: TGTGCCAGCAGTTTCGCTAGCGGGAGGATCGAGCAGTACTTC
V: TRBV30; J: TRBJ1-3; size: .; D: .; CDR3: CAWSESLGDGGNTIYF; DNA: TGTGCCTGGAGTGAAAGCCTCGGGGACGGGGGAAACACCATATATTTT
V: TRBV28; J: TRBJ1-2; size: .; D: TRBD1; CDR3: CASRDDNRGGYGYTF; DNA: TGTGCCAGCAGGGACGACAACAGGGGGGGCTATGGCTACACCTTC
V: TRBV6-5; J: TRBJ1-2; size: .; D: .; CDR3: CASSLTVPNYGYTF; DNA: TGTGCCAGCAGCCTGACAGTCCCTAACTATGGCTACACCTTC
V: TRBV30; J: TRBJ2-2; size: .; D: .; CDR3: CAQRNTGELFF; DNA: TGTGCCCAGAGAAACACCGGGGAGCTGTTTTTT
V: TRBV5-6; J: TRBJ2-7; size: once; D: TRBD1; CDR3: CASRDGTGSEQYF; DNA: TGTGCCAGCAGGGACGGGACAGGTTCCGAGCAGTACTTC
V: TRBV28; J: TRBJ1-4; size: .; D: .; CDR3: CASSLKGMSEKLFF; DNA: TGTGCCAGCAGTTTAAAGGGGATGAGTGAAAAACTGTTTTTT
V: TRBV19; J: TRBJ1-1; size: .; D: TRBD1; CDR3: CASSPRTGRRDTEAFF; DNA: TGTGCCAGTAGTCCGCGGACAGGGAGGAGGGACACTGAAGCTTTCTTT
V: TRBV11-3; J: TRBJ2-2; size: .; D: TRBD1; CDR3: CASSVGTGETGELFF; DNA: TGTGCCAGCAGCGTCGGGACAGGGGAAACCGGGGAGCTGTTTTTT
V: TRBV10-3; J: TRBJ1-1; size: .; D: .; CDR3: CAISGGAGKDTEAFF; DNA: TGTGCCATCAGTGGGGGGGCAGGGAAGGACACTGAAGCTTTCTTT
V: TRBV30; J: TRBJ1-3; size: .; D: .; CDR3: CAWNPLETAIYF; DNA: TGTGCCTGGAATCCTCTGGAAACCGCCATATATTTT
V: TRBV27; J: TRBJ1-1; size: .; D: .; CDR3: CASSLYWGGRTEAFF; DNA: TGTGCCAGCAGTTTATATTGGGGGGGAAGGACTGAAGCTTTCTTT
V: TRBV2; J: TRBJ2-7; size: .; D: TRBD2; CDR3: CASTRLAGGWEQYF; DNA: TGTGCCAGCACTAGACTAGCGGGAGGTTGGGAGCAGTACTTC
V: TRBV4-1; J: TRBJ2-1; size: .; D: TRBD2; CDR3: CASRLTSGRYNEQFF; DNA: TGCGCCAGCAGACTTACTAGCGGGAGGTACAATGAGCAGTTCTTC
V: TRBV11-2; J: TRBJ2-1; size: .; D: .; CDR3: CASSFLGREQFF; DNA: TGTGCCAGCAGCTTTTTGGGGCGTGAGCAGTTCTTC
V: TRBV7-2; J: TRBJ2-4; size: .; D: TRBD2; CDR3: CASSLTGTSVRGVDIQYF; DNA: TGTGCCAGCAGCCTTACCGGGACTAGCGTCAGAGGGGTGGACATTCAGTACTTC
V: TRBV9; J: TRBJ2-1; size: .; D: TRBD2; CDR3: CASSGPGGVYNEQFF; DNA: TGTGCCAGCAGCGGGCCGGGGGGAGTATACAATGAGCAGTTCTTC
V: TRBV9; J: TRBJ2-1; size: .; D: TRBD2; CDR3: CAGSPGGGSYNEQFF; DNA: TGTGCCGGGAGCCCCGGTGGCGGGAGCTACAATGAGCAGTTCTTC
V: TRBV18; J: TRBJ2-5; size: .; D: TRBD1; CDR3: CASSGTGLVETQYF; DNA: TGTGCCAGCTCGGGGACAGGGTTGGTGGAGACCCAGTACTTC
V: TRBV15; J: TRBJ2-2; size: .; D: .; CDR3: CATSSTGRRNTGELFF; DNA: TGTGCCACCAGCAGTACCGGACGAAGGAACACCGGGGAGCTGTTTTTT
V: TRBV18; J: TRBJ1-1; size: .; D: TRBD1; CDR3: CASSLIWTGEGNTEAFF; DNA: TGTGCCAGCTCTCTTATTTGGACAGGGGAGGGGAACACTGAAGCTTTCTTT
V: TRBV7-9; J: TRBJ2-1; size: .; D: .; CDR3: CASSQRIRAARTSNEQFF; DNA: TGTGCCAGCAGTCAACGTATCCGGGCCGCACGGACCAGCAATGAGCAGTTCTTC
V: TRBV6-6; J: TRBJ2-7; size: .; D: .; CDR3: CASSYGVTSSYEQYF; DNA: TGTGCCAGCAGTTATGGCGTCACCAGCTCCTACGAGCAGTACTTC
V: TRBV10-1; J: TRBJ2-2; size: once; D: .; CDR3: CASSTLQVGGELFF; DNA: TGCGCCAGCAGTACCCTTCAGGTTGGCGGGGAGCTGTTTTTT
V: TRBV6-1; J: TRBJ1-2; size: once; D: .; CDR3: CASSEDPIGYTF; DNA: TGTGCCAGCAGTGAAGACCCCATAGGCTACACCTTC
V: TRBV19; J: TRBJ1-2; size: .; D: .; CDR3: CASRTDTYYGYTF; DNA: TGTGCCAGTAGGACGGACACATACTATGGCTACACCTTC
V: TRBV12-5; J: TRBJ2-5; size: .; D: .; CDR3: CASGLTTGGLETQYF; DNA: TGTGCTAGTGGTTTGACGACCGGGGGTCTGGAGACCCAGTACTTC
V: TRBV28; J: TRBJ2-3; size: once; D: TRBD1; CDR3: CASSLQGAITDTQYF; DNA: TGTGCCAGCAGTTTACAGGGGGCCATCACAGATACGCAGTATTTT
V: TRBV5-6; J: TRBJ2-5; size: .; D: .; CDR3: CASSLPAQETQYF; DNA: TGTGCCAGCAGCTTGCCAGCCCAAGAGACCCAGTACTTC
V: TRBV15; J: TRBJ1-1; size: .; D: TRBD1; CDR3: CATSRDRGRGRDEAFF; DNA: TGTGCCACCAGCAGAGATCGCGGCAGGGGGCGGGATGAAGCTTTCTTT
V: TRBV6-1; J: TRBJ1-5; size: .; D: .; CDR3: CASSESGNQPQHF; DNA: TGTGCCAGCAGTGAGTCAGGGAATCAGCCCCAGCATTTT
V: TRBV6-4; J: TRBJ2-2; size: .; D: TRBD2; CDR3: CASSDGASGSPGELFF; DNA: TGTGCCAGCAGTGACGGAGCTAGCGGGAGCCCCGGGGAGCTGTTTTTT
V: TRBV5-5; J: TRBJ2-2; size: .; D: TRBD2; CDR3: CASSLRLAGGPNTGELFF; DNA: TGTGCCAGCAGCTTGAGACTAGCGGGAGGGCCGAACACCGGGGAGCTGTTTTTT
V: TRBV21-1; J: TRBJ2-1; size: .; D: .; CDR3: CGTSGYNEQFF; DNA: TGCGGGACTAGCGGATACAATGAGCAGTTCTTC
V: TRBV9; J: TRBJ1-5; size: .; D: .; CDR3: CASSVGGGTRNQPQHF; DNA: TGTGCCAGCAGCGTAGGCGGTGGGACACGCAATCAGCCCCAGCATTTT
V: TRBV6-5; J: TRBJ1-1; size: .; D: TRBD1; CDR3: CASRFTGDTEAFF; DNA: TGTGCCAGCAGATTCACAGGGGACACTGAAGCTTTCTTT
V: TRBV14; J: TRBJ2-1; size: .; D: .; CDR3: CASSQAGSSYNEQFF; DNA: TGTGCCAGCAGCCAAGCGGGAAGCTCCTACAATGAGCAGTTCTTC
V: TRBV6-1; J: TRBJ1-1; size: .; D: .; CDR3: CASRSPPEAFF; DNA: TGTGCCAGCAGGAGCCCGCCTGAAGCTTTCTTT
V: TRBV9; J: TRBJ1-3; size: .; D: .; CDR3: CASSPVGGNTIYF; DNA: TGTGCCAGCAGCCCTGTTGGCGGAAACACCATATATTTT
V: TRBV5-5; J: TRBJ1-2; size: .; D: .; CDR3: CASSLAYPGTNYGYTF; DNA: TGTGCCAGCAGCTTGGCCTATCCGGGGACTAACTATGGCTACACCTTC
V: TRBV5-4; J: TRBJ2-3; size: .; D: TRBD1; CDR3: CASSSPGQGTDTQYF; DNA: TGTGCCAGCAGCTCCCCGGGACAGGGCACAGATACGCAGTATTTT
V: TRBV19; J: TRBJ1-4; size: .; D: .; CDR3: CASSISGFAPTNEKLFF; DNA: TGTGCCAGTAGTATTAGTGGATTTGCGCCAACTAATGAAAAACTGTTTTTT
V: TRBV18; J: TRBJ2-1; size: once; D: TRBD2; CDR3: CASSPLLSGGEQFF; DNA: TGTGCCAGCTCACCCCTGCTCTCGGGGGGTGAGCAGTTCTTC
V: TRBV11-2; J: TRBJ2-3; size: .; D: .; CDR3: CASSQRWRAQYF; DNA: TGTGCCAGCAGCCAACGGTGGAGGGCGCAGTATTTT
V: TRBV4-3; J: TRBJ1-4; size: .; D: .; CDR3: CASSQVHRHNEKLFF; DNA: TGCGCCAGCAGCCAAGTTCACAGGCACAATGAAAAACTGTTTTTT
V: TRBV10-2; J: TRBJ2-7; size: .; D: .; CDR3: CASSWGTSSYEQYF; DNA: TGCGCGAGTTCTTGGGGGACGAGCTCCTACGAGCAGTACTTC
V: TRBV29-1; J: TRBJ2-3; size: .; D: .; CDR3: CSVPTGLQNTDTQYF; DNA: TGCAGCGTTCCCACTGGACTCCAGAACACAGATACGCAGTATTTT
V: TRBV6-8; J: TRBJ1-5; size: .; D: .; CDR3: CASRGGPYVGRREPQHF; DNA: TGTGCCAGCAGGGGGGGGCCTTACGTGGGGCGCCGGGAGCCCCAGCATTTT
V: TRBV5-4; J: TRBJ2-7; size: .; D: .; CDR3: CASSLDPAPLRTYEQYF; DNA: TGTGCCAGCAGCTTGGACCCAGCGCCCCTGAGGACCTACGAGCAGTACTTC
V: TRBV5-1; J: TRBJ2-2; size: .; D: .; CDR3: CASSDRTRTGELFF; DNA: TGCGCCAGCAGCGACAGGACGCGAACCGGGGAGCTGTTTTTT
V: TRBV25-1; J: TRBJ2-2; size: .; D: .; CDR3: CASSESRAPNTGELFF; DNA: TGTGCCAGCAGTGAATCAAGGGCCCCGAACACCGGGGAGCTGTTTTTT
V: TRBV19; J: TRBJ1-5; size: .; D: .; CDR3: CASSSRIGSNQPQHF; DNA: TGTGCCAGTAGTTCGAGGATAGGCAGCAATCAGCCCCAGCATTTT